This TCR beta chain comes out of a study of regulatory T cells in long-lasting Graves disease. General study results and limits: Persistent disease was characterized by preferential usage of TRBV28, TRBJ1-2 and TRBJ2-5.

Combining iRepertoire HTBI primers with Arm-PCR of CDR3 regions, the authors built TCR beta libraries. TCRdb reprocessed the multiplex PCR reads via MiXCR and lists one record per CDR3 protein. Seen here are 500,000 to 700,000 distinct CDR3 sequences, roughly 15% observed once, and the top ten hold 15% to 20%. Comment on this clonotype: Antigen specificity is unknown.

Trimming stripped 6 bases from V and 13 bases from J, with 12 bases between. CDR3 length: 10 residues. Germline V lookup: CDR1 MNHNS, CDR2 SASEGT. The time point: newly diagnosed GD, antithyroid drugs for less than 3 months. Preparation of the TCR library used RNA extracted from PBMCs. The same sample was also studied in work on T cells in Graves' hyperthyroidism and ophthalmopathy. In that study: Orbital computed tomography, thyroid ultrasound, serum thyroxine and TRAb, and clinical symptoms together informed the diagnoses. Ophthalmopathy was distinguished from stable hyperthyroidism by 13 V-J signatures.

The source was peripheral blood mononuclear cells (PBMCs), collected at new diagnosis, from a patient treated with antithyroid drugs. The chain couples TRBV6-1 to TRBJ1-2, with D hard to call. The sequence derives from a young woman with Graves disease. The CDR3, as DNA: TGTGCCAGCAGCAACCACCCAGGCACCTTC. Translating gives CASSNHPGTF.